This T cell receptor beta chain originates from a study of T-cell reconstitution after alpha-beta-depleted transplantation in children. The CDR3 length is 14 residues. Germline CDR1 is DFQATT and CDR2 is SNEGSKA (reference sequence). Trimming took 5 bases from V and 4 from J; bases not matched to a gene: 3. There are many counts of this clonotype. This sample's TCRbeta library carried unique molecular identifier barcodes. TCRdb fed the PCR reads into MiXCR, producing one record per CDR3 protein. Of some 640,000 distinct CDR3 sequences detected, roughly 15% appear once; the ten largest clones hold 1.1%.

The V gene is TRBV20-1, the J gene TRBJ2-3, with 13 bases identical to TRBD2. This receptor was obtained from a human donor who donated a stem cell graft to a child with acute myeloid leukemia. The sample consisted of PBMCs from the stem cell graft donor, taken from the stem cell graft. CDR3 region: CSASGLAGSDTQYF. The CDR3 DNA reads TGCAGTGCTTCGGGACTAGCGGGGTCAGATACGCAGTATTTT.